This TCR beta chain originates from a study of CD8+CD57+ T cells in acquired aplastic anemia. Study-level information: Yields of DNA that came from sorted CD4+ and CD8+ cells averaged about 3 ug. The study, taken as a whole, reports: Found in both controls and patients were about 30 CD8+ CDR3 sequences.

The CDR3 totals 16 residues. CDR1 is DFQATT and CDR2 is SNEGSKA in the germline V gene (reference sequence). V trimming: 2 bases; J trimming: 4 bases; junction bases outside the gene matches: 10. The table lists this clonotype with many counts. Its antigen is unknown. Patients who underwent sequencing had shown CD8+CD57+ cell expansion by flow cytometry. Blood samples were obtained from patients who had received no prior therapy. CDR3 and TCR beta VDJ profiling relied on a genomic DNA template. In TCRdb, the reads were re-called with MiXCR into one record per CDR3 protein. This table has 300,000 or so distinct CDR3 sequences, under 60% appearing once.

The genes are TRBV20-1 and TRBJ2-1; 8 bases match TRBD2. Material: sorted CD4+, CD8+, or CD8+CD57+ T cells (not recorded which) from PBMCs. The TCR originated in a human donor with aplastic anemia. CDR3: CSARHPGGALYNEQFF. The CDR3 nucleotides read TGCAGTGCTAGACATCCCGGGGGGGCCCTGTACAATGAGCAGTTCTTC.